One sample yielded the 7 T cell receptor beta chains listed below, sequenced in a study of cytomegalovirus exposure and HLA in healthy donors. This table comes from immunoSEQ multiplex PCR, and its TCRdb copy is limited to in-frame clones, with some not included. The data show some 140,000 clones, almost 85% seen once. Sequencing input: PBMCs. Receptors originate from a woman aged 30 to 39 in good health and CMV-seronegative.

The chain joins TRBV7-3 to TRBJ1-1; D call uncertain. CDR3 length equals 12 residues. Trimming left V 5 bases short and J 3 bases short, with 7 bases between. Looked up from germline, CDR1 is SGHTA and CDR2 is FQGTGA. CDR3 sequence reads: CASSDYDTEAFF. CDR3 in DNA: TGTGCCAGCAGCGACTATGACACTGAAGCTTTCTTT.

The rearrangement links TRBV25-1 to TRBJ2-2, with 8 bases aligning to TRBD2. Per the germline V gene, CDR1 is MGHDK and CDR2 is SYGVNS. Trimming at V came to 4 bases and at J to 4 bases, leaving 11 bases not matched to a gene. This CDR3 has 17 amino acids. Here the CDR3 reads CASSVLDNLAGTGELFF. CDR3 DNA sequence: TGTGCCAGCAGTGTTTTGGATAATCTAGCGGGCACCGGGGAGCTGTTTTTT.

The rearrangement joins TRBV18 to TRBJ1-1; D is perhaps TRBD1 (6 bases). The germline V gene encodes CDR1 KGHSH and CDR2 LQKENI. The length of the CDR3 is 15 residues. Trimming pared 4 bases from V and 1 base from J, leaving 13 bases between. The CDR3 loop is CASSLRTDPNTEAFF. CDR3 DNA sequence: TGTGCCAGCTCACTGAGGACAGATCCGAACACTGAAGCTTTCTTT.

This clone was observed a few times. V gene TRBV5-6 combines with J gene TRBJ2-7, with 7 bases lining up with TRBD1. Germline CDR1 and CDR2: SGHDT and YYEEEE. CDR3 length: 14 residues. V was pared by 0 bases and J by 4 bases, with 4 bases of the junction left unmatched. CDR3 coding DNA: TGTGCCAGCAGCTTGGCCGGCAGGGGGTACGAGCAGTACTTC. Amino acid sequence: CASSLAGRGYEQYF.

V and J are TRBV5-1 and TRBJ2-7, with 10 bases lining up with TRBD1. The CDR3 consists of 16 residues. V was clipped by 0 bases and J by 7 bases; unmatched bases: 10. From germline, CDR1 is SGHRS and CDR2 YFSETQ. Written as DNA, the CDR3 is TGCGCCAGCAGCTTGGCTGGGGGGACAGGGGTTTATGAGCAGTACTTC. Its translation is CASSLAGGTGVYEQYF.

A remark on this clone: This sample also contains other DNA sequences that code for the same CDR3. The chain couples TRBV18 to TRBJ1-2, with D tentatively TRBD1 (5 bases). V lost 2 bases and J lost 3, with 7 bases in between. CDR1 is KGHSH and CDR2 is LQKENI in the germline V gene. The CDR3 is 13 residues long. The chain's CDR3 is CASSPGGDYGYTF. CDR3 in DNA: TGTGCCAGCTCACCAGGGGGGGACTATGGCTACACCTTC.

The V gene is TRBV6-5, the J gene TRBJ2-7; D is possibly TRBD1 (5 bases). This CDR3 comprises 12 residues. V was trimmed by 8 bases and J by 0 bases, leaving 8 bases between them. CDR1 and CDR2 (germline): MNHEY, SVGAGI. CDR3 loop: CASQGSSYEQYF. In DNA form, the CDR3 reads TGTGCCAGCCAGGGAAGCTCCTACGAGCAGTACTTC.